Below are 25 T cell receptor beta chains sequenced from a single sample in a study of cytomegalovirus exposure and HLA in healthy donors. This PCR relied on a set of 60 Vbeta primers and 13 Jbeta primers. The repertoire was sequenced with immunoSEQ multiplex PCR; TCRdb's copy has only in-frame clones and lacks some. Of about 77,000 clones listed, 78% were seen once; the top ten hold under 4%. The sample comprised PBMCs. The receptors here all came from a man in his forties in good health and CMV-seronegative.

The V and J genes are TRBV7-2 and TRBJ1-2; D is uncertain. The ends were cut back, 5 bases at V and 8 bases at J, with 18 bases in the middle. The germline gives CDR1 SGHTA, CDR2 FQGNSA. The CDR3 spans 14 residues. The CDR3 sequence: CASSPPRGEGGYTF. The DNA of the CDR3 is TGTGCCAGCAGCCCGCCACGGGGTGAGGGAGGCTACACCTTC.

The genes are TRBV7-2 and TRBJ1-2; no firm D call. The CDR3 totals 13 residues. With 4 bases removed from V and 9 bases from J, the gap between germline ends came to 15 bases. Germline-derived CDR1 and CDR2 are SGHTA and FQGNSA. The DNA of the CDR3 is TGTGCCAGCAGCTCGACTCCCCTCTGTAGCTACACCTTC. This encodes CASSSTPLCSYTF. Together with reference TRBV7-2 and TRBJ1-2, the CDR3 gives the full variable domain: GAGVSQSPSNKVTEKGKDVELRCDPISGHTALYWYRQSLGQGLEFLIYFQGNSAPDKSGLPSDRFSAERTGGSVSTLTIQRTQQEDSAVYLCASSSTPLCSYTFGSGTRLTVV.

This clone was seen more than once but under ten times. The chain carries TRBV2 and TRBJ1-2, with 7 bases that match TRBD1. V shed 2 bases and J 4 bases; nucleotides not matched to a gene: 1. From germline, CDR1 is SNHLY and CDR2 FYNNEI. The CDR3 contains 13 residues. In DNA, the CDR3 is TGTGCCAGCAGTGAATGGACAGGCTATGGCTACACCTTC. Residues: CASSEWTGYGYTF.

This chain connects TRBV15 to TRBJ1-3; TRBD1 matches at 7 bases. Trimming at V came to 6 bases and at J to 0 bases, leaving 8 bases not matched to a gene. The CDR3 contains 16 residues. Germline values: CDR1 LNHNV, CDR2 YYDKDF (reference sequence). CDR3 sequence (DNA): TGTGCCACCAGTATGTCAGGGGGACGCTCTGGAAACACCATATATTTT. Protein: CATSMSGGRSGNTIYF.

A remark on this clone: The sample contains more than one DNA sequence encoding this CDR3. V usage is TRBV9 and J usage is TRBJ2-7; the D gene is possibly TRBD1 (6 bases). The length of the CDR3 is 13 residues. The V end was cut by 3 bases, the J end by 1 base, with 8 bases between. Per germline, CDR1 SGDLS and CDR2 YYNGEE. CDR3 DNA: TGTGCCAGCAGCGGAACAGGGTCCTACGAGCAGTACTTC. This sequence encodes CASSGTGSYEQYF.

J is TRBJ2-5 and V is TRBV6-6; 11 positions match TRBD2. The length of the CDR3 is 15 residues. The germline V gene encodes CDR1 MNHNY and CDR2 SVGAGI (reference sequence). With 6 bases clipped from V and 5 bases from J, the junction kept 8 bases outside the gene matches. Written as DNA, the CDR3 is TGTGCCAGCAGACGTAGCGGGGGGGCGATTGAGACCCAGTACTTC. Residues: CASRRSGGAIETQYF.

The chain employs TRBV7-9 and TRBJ1-5; no clear D gene. Germline values: CDR1 SEHNR, CDR2 FQNEAQ (reference sequence). The V and J ends lost 2 bases and 4 bases respectively, with 6 bases between them. The CDR3 contains 13 residues. CDR3 sequence reads: CASSLRRNQPQHF. The DNA for the CDR3 is TGTGCCAGCAGCTTACGGAGAAATCAGCCCCAGCATTTT.

This rearrangement joins TRBV15 to TRBJ2-1, with 7 bases fitting TRBD1. CDR1 is LNHNV and CDR2 is YYDKDF in the germline V gene (reference sequence). This CDR3 is built from 18 residues. Trimming took 2 bases from V and 12 from J; bases not matched to a gene: 22. The CDR3 loop is CATSRLYPGQPWRKVQFF. The CDR3 DNA reads TGTGCCACCAGCAGATTATATCCGGGACAGCCATGGCGTAAGGTGCAGTTCTTC.

The chain has TRBV30 and TRBJ1-2; D remains unclear. Germline V CDR1 and CDR2: GTSNPN, SVGIG (reference sequence). Between the trimmed V and J ends, which lost 4 bases and 4 bases, there was a span of 16 bases. The CDR3 extends over 14 amino acids. CDR3 sequence reads: CAWKRTGNGYGYTF. CDR3 in DNA: TGTGCCTGGAAACGGACTGGGAACGGCTATGGCTACACCTTC.

In this sample, this clone turned up a few times. The rearrangement links TRBV5-1 to TRBJ1-3; D may be TRBD1 (5 bases). From germline, CDR1 is SGHRS and CDR2 YFSETQ. Trimming pared 4 bases from V and 0 bases from J, leaving 8 bases between. This CDR3 is built from 14 residues. CDR3 sequence (DNA): TGCGCCAGCAGCCCACAGGTCTCTGGAAACACCATATATTTT. Amino acid sequence: CASSPQVSGNTIYF.

This clone was seen more than once but under ten times. The J gene is TRBJ1-4, the V gene TRBV18; no clear D gene. This CDR3 region has 13 residues. In germline, CDR1 is KGHSH, CDR2 LQKENI. V lost 3 bases and J lost 8, with 10 bases in between. The CDR3 region is CASSPIAKEKLFF. In DNA form, the CDR3 reads TGTGCCAGCTCACCGATAGCGAAAGAAAAACTGTTTTTT.

The chain couples TRBV7-8 to TRBJ1-2; 7 bases line up with TRBD1. The germline gives CDR1 SGHVS, CDR2 FQNEAQ. V lost 3 bases and J lost 5; bases outside the gene matches: 9. The length of the CDR3 is 15 residues. The CDR3 DNA reads TGTGCCAGCAGCTTGGGCGCGGGACAGTATTATGGCTACACCTTC. It codes for CASSLGAGQYYGYTF.

This clone was counted once. The chain couples TRBV18 to TRBJ1-2, with a tentative D call TRBD1 (5 bases). Germline-derived CDR1 and CDR2 are KGHSH and LQKENI. The CDR3 has 14 amino acids. The V end was cut by 3 bases, the J end by 6 bases, with 14 bases between. CDR3 loop: CASSPSVGADGYTF. The DNA of the CDR3 is TGTGCCAGCTCACCCTCCGTAGGGGCGGATGGCTACACCTTC.

The chain has TRBV7-2 and TRBJ1-5, with TRBD1 matching over 7 bases. CDR3 length equals 16 residues. Germline V gene sequence: CDR1 SGHTA, CDR2 FQGNSA. After removal of 3 bases from V and 7 bases from J, the junction contained 12 bases not matched to a gene. The DNA for the CDR3 is TGTGCCAGCAGCTTGACGTTAGACAGGGTAGGCCAGCCCCAGCATTTT. Translated: CASSLTLDRVGQPQHF.

V usage is TRBV4-2 and J usage is TRBJ2-2, with D perhaps matching TRBD2 (6 bases). The CDR3 loop spans 15 amino acids. With 0 bases removed from V and 8 bases from J, the gap between germline ends came to 13 bases. Germline V gene data show CDR1 as LGHNA and CDR2 as YNFKEQ. Here the CDR3 DNA reads TGTGCCAGCAGCCAAGATTCTGCGGGGCGAGGGGAGCTGTTTTTT. Amino acid sequence: CASSQDSAGRGELFF.

The gene calls are TRBV30 and TRBJ1-2; weak D call: TRBD1 (5 bases). Germline loops: CDR1 GTSNPN, CDR2 SVGIG (reference sequence). Trimming shortened V by 2 bases and J by 8 bases, and 24 bases separated the two germline ends. This CDR3 has 16 residues. CDR3 nucleotides: TGTGCCTGGAGTTGGCGGGGCAGGTCCCCCCTAGGAGGCTACACCTTC. Its protein is CAWSWRGRSPLGGYTF.

This sequence joins TRBV7-2 and TRBJ2-7; 7 nucleotides line up with TRBD1. Germline trimming cut 4 bases from V and 2 bases from J; bases unmatched to any gene: 5. There are 14 residues in the CDR3. CDR1 and CDR2 from the germline V gene are SGHTA and FQGNSA. CDR3 sequence (DNA): TGTGCCAGCAGCTCAGTGGGACAGCCCTACGAGCAGTACTTC. Translating it yields CASSSVGQPYEQYF. Combining the CDR3 with reference TRBV7-2 and TRBJ2-7 gives the whole variable domain GAGVSQSPSNKVTEKGKDVELRCDPISGHTALYWYRQSLGQGLEFLIYFQGNSAPDKSGLPSDRFSAERTGGSVSTLTIQRTQQEDSAVYLCASSSVGQPYEQYFGPGTRLTVT.

The rearrangement joins TRBV4-1 to TRBJ2-4, with D possibly being TRBD1 (6 bases). Trimming took 4 bases from V and 8 from J, leaving 12 bases between them. The CDR3 totals 13 residues. Germline-derived CDR1 and CDR2 are MGHRA and YSYEKL. CDR3 in amino acids: CASSRGRGDIQYF. DNA for the CDR3: TGCGCCAGCAGCCGGGGCAGGGGCGACATTCAGTACTTC.

The rearrangement uses TRBV28 and TRBJ2-2; D is perhaps TRBD2 (5 bases). V was trimmed by 2 bases and J by 5 bases, leaving 15 bases between them. This CDR3 has 16 amino acids. Germline V gene sequence: CDR1 MDHEN, CDR2 SYDVKM. CDR3 sequence: CASSLLDGLRTGELFF. The CDR3 nucleotides are TGTGCCAGCAGTTTACTAGACGGACTTAGAACCGGGGAGCTGTTTTTT.

The chain has TRBV6-5 and TRBJ1-5, with D uncertain. CDR3 length: 16 amino acids. The ends were cut back, 4 bases at V and 1 base at J, with 14 bases in the middle. Germline loops: CDR1 MNHEY, CDR2 SVGAGI. CDR3 sequence: CASSSLAGVSNQPQHF. The CDR3 nucleotides are TGTGCCAGCAGTTCACTTGCCGGGGTGAGCAATCAGCCCCAGCATTTT.

This clone has just a few counts. The chain recombines TRBV4-1 with TRBJ2-6; 7 bases align to TRBD1. Trimming at V came to 2 bases and at J to 0 bases, leaving 4 bases not matched to a gene. Germline CDR1 MGHRA, CDR2 YSYEKL. There are 17 residues in the CDR3. The CDR3: CASSQKGASSGANVLTF. In DNA, the CDR3 is TGCGCCAGCAGCCAAAAGGGGGCCAGCTCTGGGGCCAACGTCCTGACTTTC.

The chain links TRBV18 to TRBJ2-3, with TRBD2 matching 8 bases. The junction had 7 bases not matched to a gene; V was cut back by 5 bases and J by 0 bases. CDR3 length: 16 residues. Per the germline V gene, CDR1 is KGHSH and CDR2 is LQKENI. CDR3 loop: CASSTILAVSTDTQYF. The CDR3 bases are TGTGCCAGCTCAACAATACTAGCGGTTAGCACAGATACGCAGTATTTT.

This chain connects TRBV9 to TRBJ1-5; TRBD1 is a possible D gene (5 bases). V dropped 4 bases and J dropped 0 bases, with 8 bases sitting between them. The CDR3 spans 14 residues. Germline V gives CDR1 SGDLS, CDR2 YYNGEE. The CDR3 reads CASSLGASNQPQHF. The CDR3 bases are TGTGCCAGCAGCCTTGGGGCTAGCAATCAGCCCCAGCATTTT.

The genes are TRBV30 and TRBJ1-5; 9 bases map to TRBD1. Trimming cost V 1 base and J 6 bases; bases outside gene matches: 7. The CDR3 is made up of 15 amino acids. Per germline, CDR1 GTSNPN and CDR2 SVGIG (reference sequence). The CDR3 reads CAWSGDRASGQPQHF. The CDR3 DNA follows: TGTGCCTGGAGTGGGGACAGGGCGTCGGGTCAGCCCCAGCATTTT.

This sequence joins TRBV27 and TRBJ2-7; possibly TRBD2 for D (5 bases). CDR1 and CDR2 from the germline V gene are MNHEY and SMNVEV (reference sequence). V was pared by 2 bases and J by 0 bases, with 11 bases between. This CDR3 spans 15 amino acids. DNA of the CDR3: TGTGCCAGCAGTTTAGCGGGTTCTATCTCCTACGAGCAGTACTTC. It specifies CASSLAGSISYEQYF.